A selection of T cell receptor beta chains follows, all from one sample in a study of Ad26.COV2.S vaccination and SARS-CoV-2 variants. TCRdb's table, derived via immunoSEQ multiplex PCR, lists solely in-frame clones and lacks some. Of 300,000 to 450,000 clones listed, 80% to 90% are singletons. The sample here was peripheral blood, taken in a trial of Ad26.COV2.S vaccine versus placebo. These receptors were obtained from a person between 18 and 60 years old who received the Ad26.COV2.S COVID-19 vaccine or a placebo. Both conserved end residues are part of each CDR3. Each record gives: clone size, V gene, J gene, D gene, CDR3 DNA, CDR3 protein. D genes are given only for firm matches. Rows may omit the clone size; those that give it use once, few, many or a size class.

clone size: -; V gene: TRBV19; J gene: TRBJ2-5; D gene: TRBD2; CDR3 DNA: TGTGCCAGTAGCGGGGGGACTAGCGTAGAGACCCAGTACTTC; CDR3 protein: CASSGGTSVETQYF
clone size: -; V gene: TRBV2; J gene: TRBJ1-5; D gene: TRBD1; CDR3 DNA: TGTGCCAGCAGTGGCAGACAGGGGGCGAATCAGCCCCAGCATTTT; CDR3 protein: CASSGRQGANQPQHF
clone size: -; V gene: TRBV21-1; J gene: TRBJ2-7; D gene: -; CDR3 DNA: TGTGCCAGCAGCAATCTTTTAAAGAGAGCCAATCCCACTTCCTACGAGCAGTACTTC; CDR3 protein: CASSNLLKRANPTSYEQYF
clone size: -; V gene: TRBV12-3/TRBV12-4; J gene: TRBJ2-3; D gene: -; CDR3 DNA: TGTGCCAGCAGTTTATTTGGCACAGATACGCAGTATTTT; CDR3 protein: CASSLFGTDTQYF
clone size: -; V gene: TRBV5-6; J gene: TRBJ2-5; D gene: TRBD1; CDR3 DNA: TGTGCCAGCAGCTTAGGACAGGGGTTTTTGCGCAAAGAGACCCAGTACTTC; CDR3 protein: CASSLGQGFLRKETQYF
clone size: -; V gene: TRBV18; J gene: TRBJ1-3; D gene: -; CDR3 DNA: TGTGCCAGCTCACCCCTCCGGGAAGGTGGAAACACCATATATTTT; CDR3 protein: CASSPLREGGNTIYF
clone size: -; V gene: TRBV7-8; J gene: TRBJ1-1; D gene: TRBD1; CDR3 DNA: TGTGCCAGCAGCTCCGGGACAGTCATGAACACTGAAGCTTTCTTT; CDR3 protein: CASSSGTVMNTEAFF
clone size: -; V gene: TRBV30; J gene: TRBJ2-1; D gene: -; CDR3 DNA: TGTGCCTGGAGTGTATTCTCTGGAGAGCAGTTCTTC; CDR3 protein: CAWSVFSGEQFF
clone size: few; V gene: TRBV30; J gene: TRBJ1-4; D gene: -; CDR3 DNA: TGTGCCTGGACCGAGCGGGGGGCGACTAATGAAAAACTGTTTTTT; CDR3 protein: CAWTERGATNEKLFF
clone size: -; V gene: TRBV15; J gene: TRBJ2-3; D gene: -; CDR3 DNA: TGTGCCACCAGCAGAGGCCGGGTGGCAGATACGCAGTATTTT; CDR3 protein: CATSRGRVADTQYF
clone size: -; V gene: TRBV11-3; J gene: TRBJ2-3; D gene: -; CDR3 DNA: TGTGCCAGCAGCTTAGATCCTAGTCGAACAGATACGCAGTATTTT; CDR3 protein: CASSLDPSRTDTQYF
clone size: -; V gene: TRBV6-2/TRBV6-3; J gene: TRBJ2-7; D gene: -; CDR3 DNA: TGTGCCAGCAGTTGGACAGTGAAACCCTACGAGCAGTACTTC; CDR3 protein: CASSWTVKPYEQYF
clone size: -; V gene: TRBV7-9; J gene: TRBJ1-4; D gene: -; CDR3 DNA: TGTGCCAGCAGCCCCTTGTCTAATGAAAAACTGTTTTTT; CDR3 protein: CASSPLSNEKLFF
clone size: -; V gene: TRBV7-6; J gene: TRBJ2-7; D gene: TRBD1; CDR3 DNA: TGTGCCAGCAGTTTAATTGGACAGGGAAACTCCTACGAGCAGTACTTC; CDR3 protein: CASSLIGQGNSYEQYF
clone size: -; V gene: TRBV14; J gene: TRBJ2-7; D gene: -; CDR3 DNA: TGTGCCAGCAGCCAAGAATCCGACGGATCCTACGAGCAGTACTTC; CDR3 protein: CASSQESDGSYEQYF
clone size: -; V gene: TRBV25-1; J gene: TRBJ2-1; D gene: TRBD2; CDR3 DNA: TGTGCCAGCAGTGACCCTAGCCTCGGGGGGGGTGAGCAGTTCTTC; CDR3 protein: CASSDPSLGGGEQFF
clone size: -; V gene: TRBV20-1; J gene: TRBJ2-5; D gene: TRBD2; CDR3 DNA: TGCAGTGCTAGTTCGTTTGGTGGCGGGAGCCAAGAGACCCAGTACTTC; CDR3 protein: CSASSFGGGSQETQYF
clone size: -; V gene: TRBV7-8; J gene: TRBJ2-7; D gene: -; CDR3 DNA: TGTGCCAGCAGCCGAAACCGGGACCGAGCCTACGAGCAGTACTTC; CDR3 protein: CASSRNRDRAYEQYF
clone size: many; V gene: TRBV7-9; J gene: TRBJ2-5; D gene: -; CDR3 DNA: TGTGCCAGCAGCCCGCGGTCCCAAGAGACCCAGTACTTC; CDR3 protein: CASSPRSQETQYF
clone size: -; V gene: TRBV2; J gene: TRBJ1-3; D gene: -; CDR3 DNA: TGTGCCAGCAGGGCCCTCATCAGCTCTGGAAACACCATATATTTT; CDR3 protein: CASRALISSGNTIYF
clone size: few; V gene: TRBV30; J gene: TRBJ1-2; D gene: -; CDR3 DNA: TGTGCCTGGAGTCCGGGACCTAACTATGGCTACACCTTC; CDR3 protein: CAWSPGPNYGYTF
clone size: -; V gene: TRBV27; J gene: TRBJ2-7; D gene: -; CDR3 DNA: TGTGCCAGCAGCCGACTGTCCTCCTACGAGCAGTACTTC; CDR3 protein: CASSRLSSYEQYF
clone size: -; V gene: TRBV27; J gene: TRBJ1-1; D gene: -; CDR3 DNA: TGTGCCAGCACCCTAGGACACTTCTTAGCTTTCTTT; CDR3 protein: CASTLGHFLAFF
clone size: -; V gene: TRBV7-2; J gene: TRBJ2-7; D gene: -; CDR3 DNA: TGTGCCAGCAGCTTAACGGGTCGCTCCAGCTCCTACGAGCAGTACTTC; CDR3 protein: CASSLTGRSSSYEQYF
clone size: many; V gene: TRBV5-1; J gene: TRBJ2-7; D gene: TRBD1; CDR3 DNA: TGCGCCAGCAGCTTGGACAGGGGAACCTACGAGCAGTACTTC; CDR3 protein: CASSLDRGTYEQYF
clone size: -; V gene: TRBV18; J gene: TRBJ2-1; D gene: -; CDR3 DNA: TGTGCCAGCTCACCGGGCCAGGGGACCTACAATGAGCAGTTCTTC; CDR3 protein: CASSPGQGTYNEQFF
clone size: -; V gene: TRBV27; J gene: TRBJ1-2; D gene: TRBD1; CDR3 DNA: TGTGCCAGCAGTTTAAGTGGGACAGCCTATGGCTACACCTTC; CDR3 protein: CASSLSGTAYGYTF
clone size: once; V gene: TRBV28; J gene: TRBJ1-2; D gene: -; CDR3 DNA: TGTGCCAGCAGCCCCGGGGCGGCAGGCAGCTATGGCTACACCTTC; CDR3 protein: CASSPGAAGSYGYTF
clone size: -; V gene: TRBV5-1; J gene: TRBJ1-1; D gene: -; CDR3 DNA: TGCGCCAGCAGTCCTGGACGCCAGAACACTGAAGCTTTCTTT; CDR3 protein: CASSPGRQNTEAFF
clone size: -; V gene: TRBV6-1; J gene: TRBJ2-3; D gene: -; CDR3 DNA: TGTGCCAGCAGTGAAAGTAGGGTAGCAGCCTCCCCAGATACGCAGTATTTT; CDR3 protein: CASSESRVAASPDTQYF
clone size: -; V gene: TRBV28; J gene: TRBJ2-7; D gene: -; CDR3 DNA: TGTGCCAGCAGTTTGTCAGGGGGACTAAAACGCCAGCAGTACTTC; CDR3 protein: CASSLSGGLKRQQYF
clone size: -; V gene: TRBV28; J gene: TRBJ1-2; D gene: TRBD1; CDR3 DNA: TGTGCCAGCAGTTTGGGACAGGGGGTGTCCACCTTC; CDR3 protein: CASSLGQGVSTF
clone size: once; V gene: TRBV6-2/TRBV6-3; J gene: TRBJ2-3; D gene: -; CDR3 DNA: TGTGCCAGCAGTTACTCGGCTGGAGCGGATACGCAGTATTTT; CDR3 protein: CASSYSAGADTQYF
clone size: -; V gene: TRBV19; J gene: TRBJ2-1; D gene: TRBD2; CDR3 DNA: TGTGCCAGTAGCTTAATGCCCCGACTAGCGGGGGACAATGAGCAGTTCTTC; CDR3 protein: CASSLMPRLAGDNEQFF
clone size: -; V gene: TRBV18; J gene: TRBJ2-3; D gene: -; CDR3 DNA: TGTGCCAGCTCACATAACAGGGTTTGGGGCACAGATACGCAGTATTTT; CDR3 protein: CASSHNRVWGTDTQYF
clone size: -; V gene: TRBV3-1/TRBV3-2; J gene: TRBJ2-5; D gene: TRBD1; CDR3 DNA: TGTGCCAGCAACCGACAGGGTGGGGAGACCCAGTACTTC; CDR3 protein: CASNRQGGETQYF
clone size: once; V gene: TRBV3-1/TRBV3-2; J gene: TRBJ1-5; D gene: -; CDR3 DNA: TGTGCCAGCAGCTCTGAAACCCAGGCCCAGCATTTT; CDR3 protein: CASSSETQAQHF
clone size: -; V gene: TRBV6-1; J gene: TRBJ2-7; D gene: TRBD2; CDR3 DNA: TGTGCCAGCAGTGGGGGTAGCGGGAGGGTTCTAGGGGAGCAGTACTTC; CDR3 protein: CASSGGSGRVLGEQYF
clone size: -; V gene: TRBV5-1; J gene: TRBJ2-6; D gene: TRBD1; CDR3 DNA: TGCGCCAGCAGCTGGACAGGGTCTGGGGCCAACGTCCTGACTTTC; CDR3 protein: CASSWTGSGANVLTF
clone size: -; V gene: TRBV9; J gene: TRBJ1-6; D gene: -; CDR3 DNA: TGTGCCAGCAGACCCCACGGGCAGGGAAATTCACCCCTCCACTTT; CDR3 protein: CASRPHGQGNSPLHF
clone size: -; V gene: TRBV29-1; J gene: TRBJ2-3; D gene: TRBD2; CDR3 DNA: TGCAGCGTGCGGGGGGGATCCACTAGCACAGATACGCAGTATTTT; CDR3 protein: CSVRGGSTSTDTQYF
clone size: -; V gene: TRBV10-3; J gene: TRBJ2-1; D gene: -; CDR3 DNA: TGTGCCATCAGTAGTTCACGGGGGGCGTCCTACAATGAGCAGTTCTTC; CDR3 protein: CAISSSRGASYNEQFF
clone size: once; V gene: TRBV11-2; J gene: TRBJ1-2; D gene: TRBD1; CDR3 DNA: TGTGCCAGCAGCTTCGACAGGGGCGCGGGTGGCTACACCTTC; CDR3 protein: CASSFDRGAGGYTF
clone size: -; V gene: TRBV5-1; J gene: TRBJ1-3; D gene: -; CDR3 DNA: TGCGCCAGCAGCGACGGGACACCCGGAAACACCATATATTTT; CDR3 protein: CASSDGTPGNTIYF
clone size: -; V gene: TRBV4-3; J gene: TRBJ2-5; D gene: -; CDR3 DNA: TGCGCCAGCAGCGTCCGGGACGGAGAGACCCAGTACTTC; CDR3 protein: CASSVRDGETQYF
clone size: -; V gene: TRBV18; J gene: TRBJ2-1; D gene: TRBD2; CDR3 DNA: TGTGCCAGCTCTGTCCCTAGCGGGAGTGCCTACAATGAGCAGTTCTTC; CDR3 protein: CASSVPSGSAYNEQFF
clone size: -; V gene: TRBV19; J gene: TRBJ1-5; D gene: -; CDR3 DNA: TGTGCCAGTAGCGTTTTTTTTGGAGAGAATAATCAGCCCCAGCATTTT; CDR3 protein: CASSVFFGENNQPQHF
clone size: -; V gene: TRBV18; J gene: TRBJ1-5; D gene: -; CDR3 DNA: TGTGCCAGCTCACCCGGGAGGGGCGCCGGGCAGCCCCAGCATTTT; CDR3 protein: CASSPGRGAGQPQHF
clone size: -; V gene: TRBV5-5; J gene: TRBJ1-1; D gene: -; CDR3 DNA: TGTGCCAGCAGCTTTCCAGAGAACACTGAAGCTTTCTTT; CDR3 protein: CASSFPENTEAFF
clone size: -; V gene: TRBV28; J gene: TRBJ1-5; D gene: -; CDR3 DNA: TGTGCCAGCAACCCTGCCGGCTTGAGCAATCAGCCCCAGCATTTT; CDR3 protein: CASNPAGLSNQPQHF